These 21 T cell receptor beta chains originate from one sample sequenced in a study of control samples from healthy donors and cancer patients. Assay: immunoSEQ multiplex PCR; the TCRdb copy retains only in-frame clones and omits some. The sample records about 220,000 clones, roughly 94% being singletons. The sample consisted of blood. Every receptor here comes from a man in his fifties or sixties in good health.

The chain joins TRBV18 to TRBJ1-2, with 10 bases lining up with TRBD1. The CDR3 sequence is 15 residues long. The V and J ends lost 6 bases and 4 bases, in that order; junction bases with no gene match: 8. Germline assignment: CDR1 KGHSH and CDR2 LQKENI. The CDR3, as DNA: TGTGCCAGCTCCCCGGGACAGGGGTTTTCCTATGGCTACACCTTC. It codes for CASSPGQGFSYGYTF.

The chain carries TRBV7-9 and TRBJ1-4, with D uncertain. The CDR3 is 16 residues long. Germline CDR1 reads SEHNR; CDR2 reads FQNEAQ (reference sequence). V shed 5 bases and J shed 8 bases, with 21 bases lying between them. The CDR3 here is CASSESQAGFTEKLFF. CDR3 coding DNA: TGTGCCAGCAGCGAGAGCCAGGCGGGATTCACAGAAAAACTGTTTTTT.

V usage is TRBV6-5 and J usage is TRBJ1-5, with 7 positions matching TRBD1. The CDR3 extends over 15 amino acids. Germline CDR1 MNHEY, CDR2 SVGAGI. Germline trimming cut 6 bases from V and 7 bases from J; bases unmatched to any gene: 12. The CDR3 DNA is TGTGCCAGCAGCCGCGGGACAGCGAGAGGCCAGCCCCAGCATTTT. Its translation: CASSRGTARGQPQHF.

CDR3 in amino acids: CASSPPGTEAFF. The CDR3 coding sequence is TGTGCCAGCAGTCCTCCAGGCACTGAAGCTTTCTTT. The V call is TRBV28, the J call TRBJ1-1, with D unresolved. V gave up 5 bases and J gave up 4 bases, with 8 bases separating them. The CDR3 has 12 residues. CDR1 MDHEN and CDR2 SYDVKM come from the germline V gene.

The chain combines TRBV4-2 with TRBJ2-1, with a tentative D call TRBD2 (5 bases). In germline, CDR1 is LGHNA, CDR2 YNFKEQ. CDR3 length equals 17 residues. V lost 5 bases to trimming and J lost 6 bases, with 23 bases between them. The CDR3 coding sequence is TGTGCCAGCAGCTACATAAAACTAGGTATTTTGAGCAATGAGCAGTTCTTC. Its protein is CASSYIKLGILSNEQFF.

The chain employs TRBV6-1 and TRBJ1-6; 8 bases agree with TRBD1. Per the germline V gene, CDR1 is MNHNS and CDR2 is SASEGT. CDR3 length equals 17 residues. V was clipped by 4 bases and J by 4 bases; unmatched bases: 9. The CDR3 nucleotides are TGTGCCAGCAGTGCACGACAGGGGTCGGTGTATAATTCACCCCTCCACTTT. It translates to CASSARQGSVYNSPLHF.

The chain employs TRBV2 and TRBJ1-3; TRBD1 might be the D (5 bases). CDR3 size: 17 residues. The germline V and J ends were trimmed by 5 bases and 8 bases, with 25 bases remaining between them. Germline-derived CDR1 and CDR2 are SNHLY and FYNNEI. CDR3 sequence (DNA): TGTGCCAGCAGTCCACGTCCGGATGACAGTCGAGGTCACACCATATATTTT. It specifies CASSPRPDDSRGHTIYF. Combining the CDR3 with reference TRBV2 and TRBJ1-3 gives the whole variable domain EPEVTQTPSHQVTQMGQEVILRCVPISNHLYFYWYRQILGQKVEFLVSFYNNEISEKSEIFDDQFSVERPDGSNFTLKIRSTKLEDSAMYFCASSPRPDDSRGHTIYFGEGSWLTVV.

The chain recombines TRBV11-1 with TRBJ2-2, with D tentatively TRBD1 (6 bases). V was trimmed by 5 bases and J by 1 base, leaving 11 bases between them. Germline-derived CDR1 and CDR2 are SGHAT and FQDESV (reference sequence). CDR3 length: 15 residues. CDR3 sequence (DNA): TGTGCCAGCAGCCCGGGACATTTGAACACCGGGGAGCTGTTTTTT. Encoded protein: CASSPGHLNTGELFF. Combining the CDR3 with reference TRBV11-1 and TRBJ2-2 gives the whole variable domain EAEVAQSPRYKITEKSQAVAFWCDPISGHATLYWYRQILGQGPELLVQFQDESVVDDSQLPKDRFSAERLKGVDSTLKIQPAELGDSAMYLCASSPGHLNTGELFFGEGSRLTVL.

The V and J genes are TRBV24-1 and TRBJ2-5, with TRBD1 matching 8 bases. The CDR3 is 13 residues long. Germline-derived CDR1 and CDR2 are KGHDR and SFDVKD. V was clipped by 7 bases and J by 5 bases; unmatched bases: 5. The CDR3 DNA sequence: TGTGCCACCAGCGGGACAGGACAGGAGACCCAGTACTTC. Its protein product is CATSGTGQETQYF.

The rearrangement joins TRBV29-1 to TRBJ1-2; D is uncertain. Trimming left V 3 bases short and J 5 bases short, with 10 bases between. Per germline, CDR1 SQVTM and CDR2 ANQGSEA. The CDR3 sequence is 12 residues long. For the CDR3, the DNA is TGCAGCGTTGATCGGGAATGGTATGGCTACACCTTC. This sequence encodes CSVDREWYGYTF.

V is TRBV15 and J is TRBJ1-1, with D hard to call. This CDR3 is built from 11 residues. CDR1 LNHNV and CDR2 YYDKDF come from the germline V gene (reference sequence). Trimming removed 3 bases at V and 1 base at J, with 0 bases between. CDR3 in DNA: TGTGCCACCAGCAGGAACACTGAAGCTTTCTTT. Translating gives CATSRNTEAFF.

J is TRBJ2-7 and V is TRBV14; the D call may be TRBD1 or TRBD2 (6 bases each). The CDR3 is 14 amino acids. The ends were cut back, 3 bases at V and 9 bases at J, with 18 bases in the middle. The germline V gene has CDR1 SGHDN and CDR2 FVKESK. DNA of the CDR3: TGTGCCAGCAGCCAGTTGGGGGGCCCCCTTCGGCAGTACTTC. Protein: CASSQLGGPLRQYF.

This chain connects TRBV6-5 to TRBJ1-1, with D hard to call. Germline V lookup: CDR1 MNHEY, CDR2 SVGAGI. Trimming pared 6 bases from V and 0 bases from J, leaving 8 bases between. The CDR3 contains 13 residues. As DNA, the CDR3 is TGTGCCAGCAGCCGAGATTTGAACACTGAAGCTTTCTTT. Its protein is CASSRDLNTEAFF.

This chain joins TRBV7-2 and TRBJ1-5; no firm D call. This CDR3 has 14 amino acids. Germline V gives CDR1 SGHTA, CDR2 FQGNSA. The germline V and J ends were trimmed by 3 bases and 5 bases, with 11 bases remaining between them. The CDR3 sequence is CASSFSSVDQPQHF. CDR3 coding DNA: TGTGCCAGCAGCTTTTCATCTGTGGATCAGCCCCAGCATTTT. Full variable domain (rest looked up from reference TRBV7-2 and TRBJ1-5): GAGVSQSPSNKVTEKGKDVELRCDPISGHTALYWYRQSLGQGLEFLIYFQGNSAPDKSGLPSDRFSAERTGGSVSTLTIQRTQQEDSAVYLCASSFSSVDQPQHFGDGTRLSIL.

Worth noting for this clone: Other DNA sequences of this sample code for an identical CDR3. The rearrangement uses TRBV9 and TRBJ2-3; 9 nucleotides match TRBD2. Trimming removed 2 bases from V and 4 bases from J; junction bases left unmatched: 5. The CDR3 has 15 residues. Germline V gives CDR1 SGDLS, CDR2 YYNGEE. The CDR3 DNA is TGTGCCAGCAGCGTCTGGCGGGGGGGCGCAGATACGCAGTATTTT. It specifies CASSVWRGGADTQYF.

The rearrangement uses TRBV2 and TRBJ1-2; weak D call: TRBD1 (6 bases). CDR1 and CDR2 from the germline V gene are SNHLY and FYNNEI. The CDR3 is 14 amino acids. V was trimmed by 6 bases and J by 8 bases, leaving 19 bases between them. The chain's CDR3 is CASRGAWDKGGYTF. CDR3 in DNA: TGTGCCAGCAGGGGAGCGTGGGACAAAGGAGGCTACACCTTC.

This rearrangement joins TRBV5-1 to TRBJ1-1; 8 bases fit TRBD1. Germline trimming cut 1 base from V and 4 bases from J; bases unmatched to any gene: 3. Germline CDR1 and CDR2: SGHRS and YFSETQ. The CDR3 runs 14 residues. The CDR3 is CASSLSGGGTEAFF. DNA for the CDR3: TGCGCCAGCAGCTTGTCAGGGGGCGGCACTGAAGCTTTCTTT.

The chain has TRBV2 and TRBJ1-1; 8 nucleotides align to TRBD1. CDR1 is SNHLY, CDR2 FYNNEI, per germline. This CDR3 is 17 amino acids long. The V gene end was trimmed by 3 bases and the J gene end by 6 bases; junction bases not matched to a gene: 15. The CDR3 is CASSDLNWGTGTSEAFF. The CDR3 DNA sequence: TGTGCCAGCAGTGATCTTAATTGGGGGACAGGCACTTCTGAAGCTTTCTTT.

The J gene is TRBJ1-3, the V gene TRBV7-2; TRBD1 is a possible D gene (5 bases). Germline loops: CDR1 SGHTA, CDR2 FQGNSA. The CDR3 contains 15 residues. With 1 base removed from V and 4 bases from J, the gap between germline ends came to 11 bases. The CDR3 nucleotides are TGTGCCAGCAGCTTAGGGGGGATAGCGGGAAACACCATATATTTT. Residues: CASSLGGIAGNTIYF.

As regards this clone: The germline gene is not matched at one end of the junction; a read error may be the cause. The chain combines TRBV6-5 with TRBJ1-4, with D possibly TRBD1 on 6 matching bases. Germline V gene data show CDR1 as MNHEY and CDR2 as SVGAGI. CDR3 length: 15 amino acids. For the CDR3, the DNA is TGTGCCAGCAGTGACTCAGGGGAGGCTAATGAAAAACTGTTTTTT. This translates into CASSDSGEANEKLFF.

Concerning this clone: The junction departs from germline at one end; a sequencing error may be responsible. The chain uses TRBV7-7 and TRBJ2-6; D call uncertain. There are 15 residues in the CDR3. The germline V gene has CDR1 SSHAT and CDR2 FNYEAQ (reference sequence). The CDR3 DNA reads TGTGCTAGCAGCTTAGTATTTACTGGGGCCAACGTCCTGACTTTC. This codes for CASSLVFTGANVLTF.